These 15 T cell receptor beta chains originate from one sample sequenced in a study of cytomegalovirus exposure and HLA in healthy donors. The PCR had 60 Vbeta and 13 Jbeta primers. Profiling relied on immunoSEQ multiplex PCR, and the TCRdb table lists in-frame clones only, not all of them. Of approximately 210,000 clones listed, about 80% were seen once; the top ten hold 1.5% to 2%. The source material was PBMCs. These TCRs come from a male donor in good health and CMV-seronegative.

The rearrangement uses TRBV16 and TRBJ1-5, with a tentative D call TRBD1 (6 bases). Trimming removed 2 bases at V and 2 bases at J, with 10 bases between. Germline CDR1 KGHSY, CDR2 FQNENV. The CDR3 is made up of 15 amino acids. This CDR3 is CASSQGGLGNQPQHF. For the CDR3, the DNA is TGTGCCAGCAGCCAAGGGGGCCTCGGCAATCAGCCCCAGCATTTT.

This clone was counted only a few times. The V gene is TRBV19, the J gene TRBJ1-5; tentatively, D is TRBD1 (5 bases). CDR3 length: 16 residues. Trimming shortened V by 4 bases and J by 3 bases, and 16 bases separated the two germline ends. CDR1 is LNHDA and CDR2 is SQIVND in the germline V gene (reference sequence). This CDR3 is CASSSLHLTDNQPQHF. CDR3 nucleotide sequence: TGTGCCAGTAGTAGCCTTCACTTGACAGACAATCAGCCCCAGCATTTT.

This clone was seen only a few times. The CDR3 protein is CASSRDRHNEQFF. The CDR3 nucleotides read TGTGCCAGCAGCCGGGACAGACACAATGAGCAGTTCTTC. The chain employs TRBV9 and TRBJ2-1; TRBD1 matches 7 bases. Germline-derived CDR1 and CDR2 are SGDLS and YYNGEE. This CDR3 has 13 amino acids. V trimming: 4 bases; J trimming: 5 bases; junction bases outside the gene matches: 3. Filled out from reference TRBV9 and TRBJ2-1, the complete variable domain reads DSGVTQTPKHLITATGQRVTLRCSPRSGDLSVYWYQQSLDQGLQFLIQYYNGEERAKGNILERFSAQQFPDLHSELNLSSLELGDSALYFCASSRDRHNEQFFGPGTRLTVL.

V is TRBV4-3 and J is TRBJ2-7; 9 bases are a match to TRBD1. The germline gives CDR1 LGHNA, CDR2 YSLEER. Trimming cost V 3 bases and J 6 bases; bases outside gene matches: 3. This CDR3 contains 13 residues. This CDR3 reads CASSQSQGAEQYF. The CDR3 DNA is TGCGCCAGCAGCCAGTCACAGGGGGCCGAGCAGTACTTC.

The gene calls are TRBV28 and TRBJ1-2; the D is unclear. V dropped 5 bases and J dropped 3 bases, with 19 bases sitting between them. The CDR3 covers 16 residues. Germline-derived CDR1 and CDR2 are MDHEN and SYDVKM. The CDR3 DNA sequence: TGTGCCAGCAGTGACGGTTATATGGCGGCTGACTATGGCTACACCTTC. It is translated as CASSDGYMAADYGYTF.

The CDR3 DNA follows: TGTGCCAGTAGTATCCAACGACAGGCCACTGAAGCTTTCTTT. Translated: CASSIQRQATEAFF. The chain recombines TRBV19 with TRBJ1-1; the D gene is possibly TRBD1 (6 bases). This CDR3 is built from 14 residues. The germline gives CDR1 LNHDA, CDR2 SQIVND (reference sequence). Trimming cost V 3 bases and J 4 bases, with 12 bases left between them. Using reference TRBV19 and TRBJ1-1 for the parts outside the CDR3, the full variable domain is DGGITQSPKYLFRKEGQNVTLSCEQNLNHDAMYWYRQDPGQGLRLIYYSQIVNDFQKGDIAEGYSVSREKKESFPLTVTSAQKNPTAFYLCASSIQRQATEAFFGQGTRLTVV.

Here the CDR3 reads CASTPGGNTEAFF. CDR3 nucleotides: TGTGCCAGCACCCCGGGGGGGAACACTGAAGCTTTCTTT. J is TRBJ1-1 and V is TRBV6-6, with D perhaps matching TRBD1 (5 bases). This CDR3 contains 13 residues. Germline V gene lookup returns CDR1 MNHNY and CDR2 SVGAGI (reference sequence). The germline V and J ends were trimmed by 7 bases and 1 base, with 10 bases remaining between them.

The CDR3 DNA reads as TGTGCCAGCAGCGACTCGCGTAGCGGGGGGGCCGCGGAGACCCAGTACTTC. Its translation: CASSDSRSGGAAETQYF. This chain uses TRBV9 with TRBJ2-5; TRBD2 matches 11 bases. Trimming removed 3 bases from V and 5 bases from J; junction bases left unmatched: 12. CDR1 SGDLS and CDR2 YYNGEE come from the germline V gene. The CDR3 has 17 amino acids.

The V and J genes are TRBV5-4 and TRBJ2-5, with 9 bases that match TRBD2. The germline gives CDR1 SGHNT, CDR2 YYREEE (reference sequence). J lost 5 bases, V lost 4 bases, and 3 bases had no gene match. CDR3 size: 13 residues. The CDR3 region has the DNA TGTGCCAGCAGCGCGGGGGGGCAGGAGACCCAGTACTTC. Encoded protein: CASSAGGQETQYF.

This chain connects TRBV10-3 to TRBJ2-7; 8 bases agree with TRBD1. The CDR3 contains 11 residues. Germline V gene data show CDR1 as ENHRY and CDR2 as SYGVKD. With V trimmed by 4 bases and J by 7 bases, 0 bases remained unmatched. As DNA, the CDR3 is TGTGCCATCAGTGGGACAGGGGAGCAGTACTTC. Amino acids: CAISGTGEQYF.

This sequence joins TRBV6-5 and TRBJ1-1; 7 bases are a match to TRBD1. J was trimmed by 6 bases and V by 6 bases; bases with no gene match: 13. Germline CDR1 reads MNHEY; CDR2 reads SVGAGI. The CDR3 length is 15 residues. The CDR3 DNA sequence: TGTGCCAGCAGCCAGGACAGGAGGGGGTTACCTGAAGCTTTCTTT. It translates to CASSQDRRGLPEAFF.

The chain joins TRBV15 to TRBJ1-1; D is perhaps TRBD1 (5 bases). The CDR3 has 15 amino acids. CDR1 and CDR2 from the germline V gene are LNHNV and YYDKDF (reference sequence). Trimming removed 3 bases at V and 3 bases at J, with 14 bases between. The CDR3 sequence is CATSRESRQHTEAFF. The CDR3 coding sequence is TGTGCCACCAGCAGGGAAAGCCGACAGCACACTGAAGCTTTCTTT.

The chain links TRBV4-3 to TRBJ2-3, with 8 nucleotides matching TRBD2. V was pared by 4 bases and J by 5 bases, with 14 bases of the junction left unmatched. The V gene's germline CDR1 is LGHNA and CDR2 YSLEER. CDR3 length: 17 residues. CDR3 sequence: CASSPILAAEARDTQYF. In DNA, the CDR3 is TGCGCCAGCAGCCCCATACTAGCGGCAGAAGCCCGAGATACGCAGTATTTT.

To note about this clone: At one end the junction does not follow the germline gene, possibly because of a read error. The chain joins TRBV19 to TRBJ1-4, with a possible D match to TRBD1 (6 bases). The CDR3 has 12 residues. Looked up from germline, CDR1 is LNHDA and CDR2 is SQIVND (reference sequence). CDR3 sequence (DNA): TGTGCCAGTAGTCGTACCGGGACAATAAGGATTTTT. It encodes CASSRTGTIRIF.

V is TRBV19 and J is TRBJ1-2; perhaps TRBD1 as D (6 bases). The CDR3 contains 18 residues. Trimming removed 6 bases at V and 3 bases at J, with 26 bases between. Germline V gives CDR1 LNHDA, CDR2 SQIVND (reference sequence). The CDR3 here is CASSGPQDRYEGDYGYTF. In nucleotides, the CDR3 is TGTGCCAGTAGCGGCCCCCAGGATAGATATGAGGGGGACTATGGCTACACCTTC.